The present entry profiles one T cell receptor beta chain with its context. There is no known antigen for this receptor. Base qualities are missing; no much larger clone stands one base away. V and J are truncated by 6 bases and 2 bases respectively, leaving an intervening sequence of 14 bases. CDR1 and CDR2 were assigned from the germline V gene (reference sequence) as MNHEY and SMNVEV. The CDR3 starts with the cysteine, ends with the phenylalanine, and has 16 residues. Left in the record is the CDR3 DNA by itself, 48 bases read in frame from the first base. This record belongs to a study of OX40 agonist ivuxolimab in advanced cancers. For the wider study: The costimulatory receptor OX40 (CD134) was targeted by ivuxolimab, a fully human IgG2 agonistic monoclonal antibody. Intravenous ivuxolimab was administered to patients every 2 weeks at six dose levels: 0.01, 0.1, 0.3, 1.5, 3 and 10 mg/kg. Among the 52 dose-escalation patients, about 20 had hepatocellular carcinoma, approximately 15 melanoma, 9 renal cell carcinoma and 9 head and neck cancer. In the dose-escalation cohort, 82.7% of patients were male, and the mean age was approximately 60 years, with a range of about 23 to 85. Patients were allowed to have had prior anti-PD-1, anti-PD-L1 or anti-CTLA-4 therapy, and approximately 40% of the dose-escalation patients had previously received checkpoint inhibitors. Partial responses occurred in three dose-escalation patients: two with cutaneous melanoma and one with hepatocellular carcinoma. The point of sequencing TCRbeta in the periphery was to test whether ivuxolimab changed TCR sequence diversity and drove clonal T-cell expansion. The monotherapy dose-escalation portion (N ≈ 56 patients) of the phase I ivuxolimab trial is reported in the paper. Study-level results and caveats: Low levels of normalized T-cell clonal expansion were also seen in some patients who did not respond. At doses of 0.1 to 3.0 mg/kg, clonal expansion of both CD4+ and CD8+ blood T cells was observed from baseline to week 6. In the 0.1-3.0 mg/kg groups, partial responders were among the patients with the lowest normalized peripheral clonal expansion, particularly in CD8+ T cells. The antigen specificity of the clonally expanded peripheral T cells was not determined. After ivuxolimab, expanded clones were on average more numerous among CD8+ T cells than among CD4+ T cells.

To sequence the TCRbeta CDR3 region, genomic DNA was isolated from the sorted cells. The immunoSEQ Assay was used for sequencing of TCRbeta CDR3 regions. TCRdb took this table from immuneACCESS and kept in-frame rearrangements with V and J called. Such tables lack part of the clones; where checked against another copy, unresolved V genes explain under half of the gap, and the rest is unexplained. This sample lists about 22,000 clones; approximately 86% were detected once. Clones ranked in the top ten supply around a quarter of the sample. Patients with a history of autoimmune disease or receiving systemic immunosuppression were excluded from the trial. Peripheral blood for TCR sequencing was collected from all dose cohorts at baseline, on cycle 4 day 1, and on cycle 7 day 1. Samples came from an open-label, multicenter, first-in-human phase I dose-escalation trial of ivuxolimab. The trial enrolled adults with locally advanced or metastatic head and neck squamous cell, hepatocellular, melanoma or renal cell carcinoma. Before TCR sequencing, CD4+ and CD8+ T cells were separately sorted from peripheral blood.

This TCR was recovered from an adult with an advanced solid tumor such as melanoma, head and neck, liver or kidney cancer. This sample comprised CD4+ or CD8+ T cells sorted from blood, obtained in a trial of the OX40 agonist ivuxolimab. The sequence is built from TRBV27 and TRBJ2-6; tentative D gene TRBD1, with 7 bases matching. The sequence in DNA is TGTGCCAGCAGGGAGGGGGCGTTCGCTGGGGCCAACGTCCTGACTTTC. The encoded protein is CASREGAFAGANVLTF.